This T cell receptor (beta chain) comes out of a study of T cell responses to AZD1222 COVID-19 vaccine. Notes on the study in general: An increase in Spike-specific TCR breadth and depth was observed after two AZD1222 doses.

Using immunoSEQ multiplex PCR, the repertoire was profiled, and TCRdb retains in-frame clones only, with some absent. Of around 180,000 clones in the sample, around nine tenths are singletons; the top ten hold roughly 26%. The CDR3 spans 16 residues. Germline V gene lookup returns CDR1 SGHAT and CDR2 FQNNGV. Regarding this clone: Its specificity is not known. The junction departs from germline at one end; a sequencing error may be responsible.

The TCR originated in an adult who received the AZD1222 COVID-19 vaccine. This chain connects TRBV11-2 to TRBJ2-7, with D tentatively TRBD1 or TRBD2 (7 bases each). This specimen was peripheral blood, taken 28 days after the second AZD1222 dose. The CDR3 nucleotides read TGTGTCAGCAGCTTACTCCCAGGGGGACTATCCGGCGAGCAGTACTTC. This gives the protein CVSSLLPGGLSGEQYF.